This T cell receptor beta chain was observed in a study of blood T cells in healthy people across ages. Sample-barcoded 5' priming and a J-beta primer mix drove a second PCR of roughly 7 to 11 cycles. Each sample yielded at least 3 million CDR3-containing paired-end reads. TCRdb redid the calling of the 5' RACE reads with MiXCR, one entry per CDR3 protein. Of more than 1 million distinct CDR3 sequences listed, more than 35% are singletons. Germline loops: CDR1 DFQATT, CDR2 SNEGSKA (reference sequence). The length of the CDR3 is 9 residues. V gave up 7 bases and J gave up 8 bases, with 8 bases separating them.

This receptor was identified in a woman aged 55-69 years in good health. Source material: blood. The chain joins TRBV20-1 to TRBJ1-2; D call uncertain. CDR3 bases: TGCAGTGGCGGAGGGGGCTACACCTTC. It specifies CSGGGGYTF.